This T cell receptor beta chain was obtained from a study of prognosis after radiotherapy for stage I lung cancer. Study-wide background: The patient group consisted of some twelve men and roughly six women whose ages spanned 53 to 84, median approximately 70 years. Radiotherapy took the form of SBRT (3 to 5 fractions) with a biologically effective dose of at least 100 Gy. Study conclusions and caveats: It was in patients who developed distant metastases that Shannon entropy after stereotactic body radiation therapy was lower.

With two-round multiplex PCR, TCR beta CDR3 sequences were amplified from genomic DNA. During first-round PCR, primers specific to each TRBV and TRBJ gene were used. TCRdb analysed the multiplex PCR reads with MiXCR anew, one entry per CDR3 protein. Counted here are under 25,000 distinct CDR3 sequences, around half occurring once; the ten biggest clones make up about 33%. The authors drew approximately 6.6 milliliters of peripheral blood at each of two time points. This clonotype has ten or more counts. The target antigen is unknown. V was pared by 3 bases and J by 3 bases, with 4 bases of the junction left unmatched. Germline CDR1 DFQATT, CDR2 SNEGSKA (reference sequence). The CDR3 runs 14 residues.

Sequencing used PBMCs, obtained before or after stereotactic body radiation therapy (not recorded which). This sequence originates from a donor aged 50 or older with non-small cell lung cancer. The chain has TRBV20-1 and TRBJ2-3; 9 nucleotides match TRBD1. The CDR3 sequence is CSASGQGITDTQYF. In nucleotides, the CDR3 is TGCAGTGCTAGCGGACAGGGGATTACAGATACGCAGTATTTT.